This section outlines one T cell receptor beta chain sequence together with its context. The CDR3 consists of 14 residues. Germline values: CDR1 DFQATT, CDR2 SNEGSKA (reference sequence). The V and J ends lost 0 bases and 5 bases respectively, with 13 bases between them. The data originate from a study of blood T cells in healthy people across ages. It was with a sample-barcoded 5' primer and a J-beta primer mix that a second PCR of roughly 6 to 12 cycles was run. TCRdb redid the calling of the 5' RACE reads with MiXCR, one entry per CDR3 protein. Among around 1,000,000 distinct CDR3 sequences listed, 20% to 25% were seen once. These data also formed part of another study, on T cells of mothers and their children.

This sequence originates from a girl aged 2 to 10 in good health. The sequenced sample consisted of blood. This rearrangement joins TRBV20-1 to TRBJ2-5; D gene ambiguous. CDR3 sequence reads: CSARDLSLGETQYF. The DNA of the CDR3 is TGCAGTGCTAGAGACCTGAGCTTGGGGGAGACCCAGTACTTC.